This TCR beta chain was recorded in a study of early T cells in non-severe SARS-CoV-2 infection (dated by TCRdb to the early 2020s). A note on the overall study: TCR sequencing used bulk RNA from unsorted whole blood, so alpha and beta chains could not be paired. Overall study outcomes, separate from this receptor: VDJdb matching was skewed toward anti-spike CD8 responses, so virus-specific expansions were likely underestimated and private and CD4 specificities were missed.

The library was built by means of 5' RACE. Instrument on record: NextSeq 500. In the TCR library protocol, unique molecular identifiers were attached to individual cDNA molecules to correct for PCR bias and sequencing error. Sequencing covered both TCR alpha and beta chains, and within each sample the abundances of alpha and beta sequences were tightly co-correlated. The authors' analysis ran thus. Decombinator V4 was used to annotate the V gene, J gene and CDR3 of the TCR sequences. TCRs were defined as expanded if a significant change between any two time points was detected under a Poisson model with p below 0.0001. TCR abundances were normalised to the total number of TCRs sequenced per sample and were expressed as counts per million. MAIT TCRs were defined by TRAV1-2 paired with TRAJ12, TRAJ20 or TRAJ33, and iNKT TCRs by TRAV10 paired with TRAJ18. VDJdb, accessed 1 November 2021, was searched for CMV, EBV and SARS-CoV-2 annotated TCRs, with TCRs annotated for multiple antigens excluded. TCRdb redid the processing of the public reads, applying fastp at Q25 and MiXCR, and retained in-frame beta chains. CDR3 protein duplicates are merged, each entry listing the most common genes and DNA. The V and J calls here are based on TCRdb, not the publication. The sample table shows 75,000 to 80,000 distinct CDR3 sequences, and roughly 10% are seen once. The ten most abundant clones make up about 12% of the sample.

The study was a case-control design nested within a healthcare worker cohort in London, UK, with weekly nasopharyngeal swab PCR tests and blood sampling. Healthcare workers were recruited during the week of the UK lockdown, between 23 and 31 March 2020, and followed weekly for up to roughly 15 weeks. V is pared back by 7 bases and J by 0 bases, with 13 bases lying between the germline termini. The germline V gene encodes CDR1 MNHEY and CDR2 SVGEGT. Including the terminal cysteine and phenylalanine, the CDR3 comprises 14 residues. Left in the record is the CDR3 DNA by itself, 42 bases read in frame from the first base. There are many counts of this clonotype. Its recognized antigen is unknown. No qualities accompany the bases; no much larger clone lies one base away.

The specimen comprised whole blood, sampled at baseline. The sequence joins TRBV6-2 or TRBV6-3 to TRBJ2-7; the D segment cannot be called with confidence. The sequence was collected from an adult who was a healthcare worker with PCR-confirmed SARS-CoV-2 infection or an uninfected control (not recorded which). The DNA sequence is as follows: TGTGCCAGCACCCTCCGGGTGAGCTCCTACGAGCAGTACTTC. This is translated as CASTLRVSSYEQYF.